The entry that follows covers one TCR beta chain sequence. This entry is derived from a study of blood T cell repertoires in COVID-19. As for the study in general: From the United States, Italy and Spain came samples of acute and convalescent COVID-19. T cells, B-cell-depleted T cells, or PBMCs supplied cDNA or gDNA.

Per the study methods: Cell counts per sample came from amplifying reference gene primers. Assay: immunoSEQ multiplex PCR; the TCRdb copy retains only in-frame clones and omits some. V, J and clone size derive from that table, while D and trimming were established from the DNA sequence. The data contain more than 85,000 clones, 70% to 80% of them singletons. V was clipped by 0 bases and J by 3 bases; unmatched bases: 3. Germline CDR1 and CDR2: SGHRS and YFSETQ. CDR3 size: 15 residues. The material sequenced was peripheral blood. The gene calls are TRBV5-1 and TRBJ1-1; 9 bases align to TRBD1. The source of this sequence is a man aged 60 to 75 with active or convalescent COVID-19. CDR3 nucleotide sequence: TGCGCCAGCAGCTTGGAGACAGGGGGTGACACTGAAGCTTTCTTT. Protein sequence: CASSLETGGDTEAFF.